This TCR beta chain appears in the sequencing data of a study of vaccination effects on CD4 cells after COVID-19. Before any sequencing was done, the ViraFEST assay used viral peptide pools to expand antigen-specific CD4+ T cells. Having been cultured for 10 days, the cells underwent CD4+ T cell isolation. Two-dose BNT162b2 or mRNA-1273 vaccination was given to participants. About this clone itself: What it binds is not known.

Clones were sequenced by immunoSEQ multiplex PCR, and TCRdb holds only the in-frame ones, with some missing. The table records around 81,000 clones, 60% to 80% of them present only once. This CDR3 has 15 residues. The V gene's germline CDR1 is LGHNA and CDR2 YSLEER. Trimming at V came to 4 bases and at J to 3 bases, leaving 2 bases not matched to a gene. This TCR was recovered from a human donor who received a COVID-19 vaccine. The chain is built from TRBV4-3 and TRBJ2-2; TRBD1 matches at 10 bases. The sequenced sample was CD4+ T cells from PBMCs cultured with HCoV-OC43 spike peptides, obtained after COVID-19 vaccination. Subset described: HCoV-OC43 spike overlapping peptide pool stimulation. This CDR3 reads CASSLGQGDTGELFF. The CDR3 DNA follows: TGCGCCAGCAGCCTCGGACAGGGGGACACCGGGGAGCTGTTTTTT.